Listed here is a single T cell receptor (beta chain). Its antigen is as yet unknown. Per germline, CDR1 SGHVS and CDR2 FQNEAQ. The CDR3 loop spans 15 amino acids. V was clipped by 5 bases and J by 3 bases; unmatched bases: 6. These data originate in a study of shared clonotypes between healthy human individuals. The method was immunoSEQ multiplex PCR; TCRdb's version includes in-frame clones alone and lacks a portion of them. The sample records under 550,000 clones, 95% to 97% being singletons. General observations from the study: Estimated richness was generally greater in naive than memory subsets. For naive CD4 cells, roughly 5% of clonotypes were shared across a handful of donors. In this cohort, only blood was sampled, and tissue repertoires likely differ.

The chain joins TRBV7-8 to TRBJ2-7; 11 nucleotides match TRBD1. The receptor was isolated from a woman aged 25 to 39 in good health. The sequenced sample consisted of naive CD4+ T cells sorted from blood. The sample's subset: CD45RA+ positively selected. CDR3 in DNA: TGTGCCAGCAGCCACAGGGGGACAGGGGGCTACGAGCAGTACTTC. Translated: CASSHRGTGGYEQYF.